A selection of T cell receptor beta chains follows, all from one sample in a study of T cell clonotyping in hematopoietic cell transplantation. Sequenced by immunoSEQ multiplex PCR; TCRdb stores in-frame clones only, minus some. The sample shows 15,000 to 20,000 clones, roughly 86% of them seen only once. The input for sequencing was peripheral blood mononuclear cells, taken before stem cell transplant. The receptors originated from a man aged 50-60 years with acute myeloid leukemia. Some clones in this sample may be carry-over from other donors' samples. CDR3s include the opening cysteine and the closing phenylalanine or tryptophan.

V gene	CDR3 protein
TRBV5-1	CASSLDGDTEAFF
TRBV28	CASSWGQIYNEQFF
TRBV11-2	CASSLDGAHRAYGYTF
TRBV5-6	CASSKGGAGRAFF
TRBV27	CASSFRRGTDTQYF
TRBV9	CASSVGGADTQYF
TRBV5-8	CASSAGYSYNEQFF
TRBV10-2	CASSEISDRGETQYF
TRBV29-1	CSVEVGDYEQYF
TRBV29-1	CSVLTDVNTEAFF
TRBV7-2	CASSLQGTYEQYF
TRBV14	CASSQVFGVPPYGYTF
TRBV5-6	CASSTGTGVSRAFF
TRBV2	CASRILAGPDIETQYF
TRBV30	CAWSVRQGSRETQYF
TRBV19	CASSTRVVGYGYTF
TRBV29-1	CSVEGDRMMNTEAFF
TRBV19	CASSTQTDYGQFF
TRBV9	CASSVEGSGNTIYF
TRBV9	CASSPGRGAGNTIYF
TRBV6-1	CASRGTGAHYGYTF
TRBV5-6	CASSLGTGFYGYTF
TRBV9	CASRDGARGVYTF
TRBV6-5	CASSRTGRNEAFF
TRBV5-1	CASSLPGGGTSTDTQYF
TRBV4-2	CASRLTGGDTEAFF
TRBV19	CASSGGTGGVNQPQHF
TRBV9	CASSRRAGAPTDTQYF
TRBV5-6	CASSLLWGSWGYTF
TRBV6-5	CASRRQGANHEQYF
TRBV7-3	CASSLGGEQFF
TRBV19	CASSIGTGTEAFF
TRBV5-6	CASSLIGTQETQYF
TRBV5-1	CASRTGPRTGGREETQYF
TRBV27	CASSLGGLQPQHF
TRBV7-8	CASSLIRQPDIF
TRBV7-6	CASSLANRVDQPQHF
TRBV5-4	CASSQVTGGAPGYTF
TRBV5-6	CASSFPGQETYSYGYTF
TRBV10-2	CASRTGGTDTQYF
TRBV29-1	CSGRRNTEAFF
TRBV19	CASSIRESPLHF
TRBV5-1	CASSSGTRSDTQYF
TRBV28	CASSSMREGQYEQYF
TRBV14	CASSQQGSDTQYF
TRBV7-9	CASSFGGRFDEQFF
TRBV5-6	CASSLYWGFDEQYF
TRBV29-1	CSGRPRGATEAFF
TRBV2	CASRGQGENIQYF
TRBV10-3	CAISEGLSNEQFF
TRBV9	CASSLGHHNSPLHF
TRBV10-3	CAISWDPESSSGNTIYF
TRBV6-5	CASSLSNTGELFF
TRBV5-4	CASSLGADEQYF
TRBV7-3	CASSSAGTGDSGELFF
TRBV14	CASSQGPGQGSVETQYF
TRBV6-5	CASGNRAENTEAFF